Following are 26 T cell receptor beta chains from one sample sequenced in a study of blood T cell repertoires in COVID-19. The data were produced by immunoSEQ multiplex PCR, yet TCRdb's version contains in-frame clones alone and is incomplete. There are over 95,000 clones in the sample; less than 85% occur only once, and approximately 15% lies in the top ten. The sequenced sample consisted of peripheral blood. The receptors were gathered from a woman aged 60-75 years with acute or convalescent COVID-19.

This clone was detected a few times. The chain recombines TRBV27 with TRBJ1-6, with 9 positions matching TRBD1. The CDR3 spans 16 residues. V was pared by 5 bases and J by 7 bases, with 9 bases of the junction left unmatched. CDR1 is MNHEY and CDR2 is SMNVEV in the germline V gene (reference sequence). The CDR3 DNA reads as TGTGCCAGCAGTCTCATTCCGGGACAGGGCAATTCACCCCTCCACTTT. Its translation is CASSLIPGQGNSPLHF.

The chain has TRBV25-1 and TRBJ1-4; no firm D call. The CDR3 spans 14 residues. The V gene lost 3 bases and the J gene lost 7 bases, with 12 bases spanning the gap. CDR1 is MGHDK and CDR2 is SYGVNS in the germline V gene. The DNA for the CDR3 is TGTGCCAGCAGTGACCGCGGGAGGTTTGAAAAACTGTTTTTT. Protein sequence: CASSDRGRFEKLFF.

The rearrangement joins TRBV18 to TRBJ2-2; tentatively, D is TRBD1 (6 bases). Trimming stripped 8 bases from V and 3 bases from J, with 10 bases between. Germline V gene data show CDR1 as KGHSH and CDR2 as LQKENI. This CDR3 region has 13 residues. The CDR3 loop is CASAHRDTGELFF. In DNA, the CDR3 is TGTGCCAGCGCCCACAGGGACACCGGGGAGCTGTTTTTT.

V usage is TRBV5-4 and J usage is TRBJ2-7; tentative D call: TRBD2 (5 bases). The V and J ends lost 4 bases and 7 bases respectively, with 18 bases between them. This CDR3 region has 14 residues. The germline gives CDR1 SGHNT, CDR2 YYREEE (reference sequence). The CDR3, as DNA: TGTGCCAGCAGCCCCCAGCTAGCAACGGGGGAGCAGTACTTC. As protein: CASSPQLATGEQYF.

In this sample, this clone turned up once. The genes are TRBV9 and TRBJ1-4, with 10 bases lining up with TRBD1. The trim removed 0 bases at V and 6 bases at J, leaving 2 bases unmatched. Germline assignment: CDR1 SGDLS and CDR2 YYNGEE. The CDR3 has 15 residues. The CDR3 DNA follows: TGTGCCAGCAGCGTAGTTGGACAGGGGGATGAAAAACTGTTTTTT. Translating it yields CASSVVGQGDEKLFF. The whole variable domain, filled in from reference TRBV9 and TRBJ1-4, reads DSGVTQTPKHLITATGQRVTLRCSPRSGDLSVYWYQQSLDQGLQFLIQYYNGEERAKGNILERFSAQQFPDLHSELNLSSLELGDSALYFCASSVVGQGDEKLFFGSGTQLSVL.

This rearrangement joins TRBV21-1 to TRBJ1-3; the listed D gene, TRBD1, was not tested against the DNA. TRBV21-1 counts as a pseudogene. The CDR3 has 13 amino acids. The CDR3 protein is CASRAGSANTIYF. Written as DNA, the CDR3 is TGTGCCAGCAGGGCAGGTAGTGCAAACACCATATATTTT.

The chain is built from TRBV5-5 and TRBJ2-1, with a weak D call TRBD1 (5 bases). There are 16 residues in the CDR3. Germline CDR1 SGHKS, CDR2 YYEKEE (reference sequence). V was shortened by 4 bases and J by 7 bases, with 21 bases between the two germline ends. The CDR3 DNA sequence: TGTGCCAGCAGCCTCCAGGCGGCCAGGGCTGGGAATGAGCAGTTCTTC. It translates to CASSLQAARAGNEQFF.

The genes are TRBV15 and TRBJ1-1, with TRBD1 as a possible D gene (5 bases). Germline V gene sequence: CDR1 LNHNV, CDR2 YYDKDF (reference sequence). This CDR3 contains 14 residues. Trimming removed 0 bases at V and 5 bases at J, with 10 bases between. The CDR3 loop reads CATSRDRGSTEAFF. In nucleotides, the CDR3 is TGTGCCACCAGCAGAGATCGGGGGTCGACTGAAGCTTTCTTT.

This sequence joins TRBV6-5 and TRBJ2-5; no reliable D call. Germline V CDR1 and CDR2: MNHEY, SVGAGI. The CDR3 runs 12 residues. The ends were cut back, 6 bases at V and 4 bases at J, with 9 bases in the middle. The DNA of the CDR3 is TGTGCCAGCAGAGCCTCGGTAGAGACCCAGTACTTC. This sequence encodes CASRASVETQYF.

V and J are TRBV21-1 and TRBJ2-3; the table gives TRBD2 as D, unverified against the DNA. TRBV21-1 is a known pseudogene. The CDR3 contains 16 residues. CDR3 sequence: CASSKLALGLTDTQYF. CDR3 nucleotide sequence: TGTGCCAGCAGCAAACTAGCGTTAGGACTCACAGATACGCAGTATTTT.

This clone was recorded once. The V call is TRBV5-4, the J call TRBJ2-5, with TRBD2 matching over 8 bases. This CDR3 has 16 residues. Germline V gene sequence: CDR1 SGHNT, CDR2 YYREEE (reference sequence). V lost 4 bases, J lost 5 bases, and 13 bases stayed unmatched. The chain's CDR3 is CASSPDLAGGYETQYF. In DNA form, the CDR3 reads TGTGCCAGCAGCCCTGACCTGGCGGGGGGCTATGAGACCCAGTACTTC.

The V call is TRBV5-4, the J call TRBJ2-7; D perhaps matches TRBD1 (8 bases). Trimming left V 4 bases short and J 4 bases short, with 18 bases between. This CDR3 has 15 amino acids. Per germline, CDR1 SGHNT and CDR2 YYREEE (reference sequence). CDR3 nucleotides: TGTGCCAGCAGCGCACAGGGGGGGGCGGGGTACGAGCAGTACTTC. The encoded protein is CASSAQGGAGYEQYF. Variable domain in full (rest from reference TRBV5-4 and TRBJ2-7): ETGVTQSPTHLIKTRGQQVTLRCSSQSGHNTVSWYQQALGQGPQFIFQYYREEENGRGNFPPRFSGLQFPNYSSELNVNALELDDSALYLCASSAQGGAGYEQYFGPGTRLTVT.

J is TRBJ1-1 and V is TRBV19; tentatively, D is TRBD1 (6 bases). The V gene lost 5 bases and the J gene lost 1 base, with 14 bases spanning the gap. This CDR3 comprises 15 residues. Looked up from germline, CDR1 is LNHDA and CDR2 is SQIVND (reference sequence). The CDR3 DNA reads as TGTGCCAGTAGTCCAGAACTAGGGGGGAACACTGAAGCTTTCTTT. This translates into CASSPELGGNTEAFF. Complete variable domain (other parts from reference TRBV19 and TRBJ1-1): DGGITQSPKYLFRKEGQNVTLSCEQNLNHDAMYWYRQDPGQGLRLIYYSQIVNDFQKGDIAEGYSVSREKKESFPLTVTSAQKNPTAFYLCASSPELGGNTEAFFGQGTRLTVV.

The chain has TRBV10-1 and TRBJ1-3; 7 bases are shared with TRBD1. Germline CDR1 reads WNHNN; CDR2 reads SYGVQD (reference sequence). The ends lost 10 bases at V and 4 bases at J; junction bases unmatched: 19. CDR3 length equals 17 residues. CDR3 nucleotide sequence: TGCGCCACCCTACTTTCCGGGACAGTGCCCGCGGGAAACACCATATATTTT. This sequence encodes CATLLSGTVPAGNTIYF.

This sequence joins TRBV4-2 and TRBJ2-1; TRBD2 aligns across 10 bases. Germline assignment: CDR1 LGHNA and CDR2 YNFKEQ. J lost 4 bases, V lost 1 base, and 7 bases had no gene match. The CDR3 has 17 amino acids. CDR3 DNA: TGTGCCAGCAGCCAAGCCCCTAGCGGGGGAGTATACAATGAGCAGTTCTTC. Translating it yields CASSQAPSGGVYNEQFF.

The chain is built from TRBV4-1 and TRBJ1-2; 10 bases agree with TRBD1. This CDR3 contains 15 residues. Germline-derived CDR1 and CDR2 are MGHRA and YSYEKL. After removal of 1 base from V and 6 bases from J, the junction contained 5 bases not matched to a gene. CDR3 amino acids: CASSQAGQGNDGYTF. The CDR3 coding sequence is TGCGCCAGCAGCCAAGCGGGACAGGGGAATGATGGCTACACCTTC.

V usage is TRBV7-3 and J usage is TRBJ2-1; TRBD1 is a possible D gene (6 bases). Per germline, CDR1 SGHTA and CDR2 FQGTGA. The CDR3 has 15 amino acids. Trimming took off 5 bases at V and 7 bases at J, with 18 bases between the two ends. Written as DNA, the CDR3 is TGTGCCAGCAGCCTCCCGGGACACAAAGGAAATGAGCAGTTCTTC. Translation: CASSLPGHKGNEQFF.

J is TRBJ1-1 and V is TRBV11-2; D is perhaps TRBD1 (5 bases). This CDR3 is 15 amino acids long. V was pared by 3 bases and J by 2 bases, with 13 bases between. The V gene's germline CDR1 is SGHAT and CDR2 FQNNGV. CDR3 region: CASSFRGAANTEAFF. The CDR3 DNA is TGTGCCAGCAGCTTTCGTGGGGCAGCCAACACTGAAGCTTTCTTT.

The rearrangement uses TRBV10-3 and TRBJ1-3; no firm D call. Germline CDR1 reads ENHRY; CDR2 reads SYGVKD. V was shortened by 4 bases and J by 0 bases, with 10 bases between the two germline ends. The CDR3 is made up of 15 amino acids. The CDR3 here is CAISGWTPSGNTIYF. CDR3 DNA sequence: TGTGCCATCAGTGGGTGGACTCCCTCTGGAAACACCATATATTTT.

The chain uses TRBV7-3 and TRBJ1-2; 8 bases are a match to TRBD1. V lost 4 bases to trimming and J lost 0 bases; unmatched junction nucleotides: 7. Germline-derived CDR1 and CDR2 are SGHTA and FQGTGA. The CDR3 is 16 amino acids. This chain's CDR3 is CASSCYRTGPNYGYTF. In DNA form, the CDR3 reads TGTGCCAGCAGCTGCTACCGGACAGGGCCTAACTATGGCTACACCTTC.

V is TRBV5-6 and J is TRBJ1-3; 7 bases fit TRBD1. The CDR3 loop spans 16 amino acids. Germline loops: CDR1 SGHDT, CDR2 YYEEEE. After removal of 1 base from V and 0 bases from J, the junction contained 4 bases not matched to a gene. Written as DNA, the CDR3 is TGTGCCAGCAGCTTGAGGGGGCCCGGCTCTGGAAACACCATATATTTT. Translating gives CASSLRGPGSGNTIYF.

The chain is built from TRBV7-2 and TRBJ1-6; tentative D call: TRBD1 (5 bases). V dropped 1 base and J dropped 5 bases, with 9 bases sitting between them. Germline-derived CDR1 and CDR2 are SGHTA and FQGNSA. This CDR3 region has 15 residues. CDR3 loop: CASSLGTPNNSPLHF. Here the CDR3 DNA reads TGTGCCAGCAGCTTAGGGACACCGAATAATTCACCCCTCCACTTT.

The chain recombines TRBV29-1 with TRBJ1-1, with 11 bases aligning to TRBD1. The CDR3 runs 14 residues. CDR1 is SQVTM, CDR2 ANQGSEA, per germline. Trimming removed 6 bases from V and 5 bases from J; junction bases left unmatched: 8. The CDR3 protein is CSVTPGTGGTEAFF. CDR3 coding DNA: TGCAGCGTGACCCCCGGGACAGGGGGAACTGAAGCTTTCTTT.

The J gene is TRBJ2-5, the V gene TRBV28; 7 bases map to TRBD1. CDR3 length equals 15 residues. Trimming at V came to 4 bases and at J to 2 bases, leaving 7 bases not matched to a gene. CDR1 is MDHEN, CDR2 SYDVKM, per germline. This chain's CDR3 is CASSSRRDSQETQYF. DNA of the CDR3: TGTGCCAGCAGTTCAAGAAGGGACAGTCAAGAGACCCAGTACTTC.

This rearrangement joins TRBV28 to TRBJ1-3; no reliable D call. Germline V gene sequence: CDR1 MDHEN, CDR2 SYDVKM. Trimming left V 8 bases short and J 0 bases short, with 11 bases between. The CDR3 runs to 14 residues. Written as DNA, the CDR3 is TGTGCCAGCGGTACAAGTACCTCTGGAAACACCATATATTTT. Translating it yields CASGTSTSGNTIYF.

The chain joins TRBV24-1 to TRBJ1-5; 9 nucleotides align to TRBD1. This CDR3 contains 17 residues. After removal of 6 bases from V and 0 bases from J, the junction contained 8 bases not matched to a gene. The germline V gene encodes CDR1 KGHDR and CDR2 SFDVKD. The chain's CDR3 is CATSQRTGAYSNQPQHF. The CDR3 DNA reads as TGTGCCACCAGTCAACGGACAGGGGCTTATAGCAATCAGCCCCAGCATTTT.